This T cell receptor (beta chain) was documented in a study of vaccination effects on CD4 cells after COVID-19. Pools of viral peptides were used by the ViraFEST assay to expand antigen-specific CD4+ T cells ahead of sequencing. Scientists isolated CD4+ T cells after a roughly ten-day culture period ended. Nucleocapsid antibody tests were negative, and the vaccine recipients had no prior SARS-CoV-2 infection. Half-medium exchanges with IL-2 medium took place on days 3 and 7. V was trimmed by 2 bases and J by 10 bases, leaving 9 bases between them. The germline V gene encodes CDR1 MNHNS and CDR2 SASEGT. There are 13 residues in the CDR3. Turning to this clone: Its cognate antigen is unknown.

TCRdb's copy holds only in-frame clones and misses some; the assay was immunoSEQ multiplex PCR. The repertoire holds tens of thousands of clones, around 69% seen once, with around 2.8% in the top ten. Findings and limits, study-wide: Clonal contraction was marked in infection- and vaccine-induced clones late after vaccination.

The receptor was derived from a human donor who received a COVID-19 vaccine. The gene calls are TRBV6-1 and TRBJ1-6, with D maybe TRBD1 (6 bases). The sequencing here drew on CD4+ T cells from PBMCs cultured with HCoV-NL63 spike peptides, taken before COVID-19 vaccination. As DNA, the CDR3 is TGTGCCAGCAGTGAACTTGACAGGTCACCCCTCCACTTT. Amino acid sequence: CASSELDRSPLHF.